This TCR beta chain was recovered during a study of cytomegalovirus exposure and HLA in healthy donors. Study results and limitations: In terms of immune exposure information, only CMV serostatus was available.

On this clone: Antigen specificity is unknown.

In the PCR, 60 Vbeta and 13 Jbeta primers were used. In the study's own analysis: In a later analysis, the count reached about 82 million unique TCR beta chains, with roughly 12 million shared. This table comes from immunoSEQ multiplex PCR, and its TCRdb copy is limited to in-frame clones, with some not included. Clonal size and the V and J genes are those of that table, whereas D and trimming came from the DNA. The repertoire holds 140,000 or so clones, with 70% to 80% as singletons. The CDR3 covers 14 residues. V was pared by 3 bases and J by 4 bases, with 7 bases of the junction left unmatched. Germline loops: CDR1 SGHRS, CDR2 YFSETQ.

The specimen sequenced was PBMCs. The sequence was collected from a woman younger than 35 in good health and CMV-seropositive. The chain is built from TRBV5-1 and TRBJ2-7; TRBD1 agrees at 7 bases. CDR3 sequence reads: CASSYWDSSYEQYF. CDR3 nucleotide sequence: TGCGCCAGCAGCTACTGGGACAGCTCGTACGAGCAGTACTTC.